Below, 12 T cell receptor beta chains from the same sample are listed, as sequenced in a study of OX40 agonist ivuxolimab in advanced cancers. The data were produced by immunoSEQ multiplex PCR, yet TCRdb's version contains in-frame clones alone and is incomplete. The table has approximately 58,000 clones, 80% to 90% seen once. Here the sequenced sample was CD4+ or CD8+ T cells sorted from blood, taken in a trial of the OX40 agonist ivuxolimab. The receptors stem from an adult with an advanced solid tumor such as melanoma, head and neck, liver or kidney cancer.

The CDR3 is CASSPGGQAPTGELFF. Here the CDR3 DNA reads TGTGCCAGCAGCCCGGGGGGACAGGCCCCCACCGGGGAGCTGTTTTTT. This chain joins TRBV7-2 and TRBJ2-2; possible D gene TRBD1, 8 bases. The CDR3 totals 16 residues. Germline V CDR1 and CDR2: SGHTA, FQGNSA. V lost 5 bases to trimming and J lost 4 bases, with 17 bases between them.

V usage is TRBV5-1 and J usage is TRBJ2-2; D could derive from TRBD1 or TRBD2 (5 bases each). The V end lost 8 bases, the J end lost 3 bases, and 14 bases lay between the germline ends. CDR1 and CDR2 (germline): SGHRS, YFSETQ. This CDR3 is 14 amino acids long. The CDR3 DNA sequence: TGCGCCAGTTTCCGGGACGGAGACACCGGGGAGCTGTTTTTT. This gives the protein CASFRDGDTGELFF.

The chain combines TRBV28 with TRBJ1-3, with 9 bases fitting TRBD1. The V and J ends lost 6 bases and 3 bases, in that order; junction bases with no gene match: 6. Germline-derived CDR1 and CDR2 are MDHEN and SYDVKM. The CDR3 is 15 amino acids. DNA for the CDR3: TGTGCCAGCAGGAAGACAGGGGGAAGTGGAAACACCATATATTTT. Its translation: CASRKTGGSGNTIYF. Full variable domain (missing parts from reference TRBV28 and TRBJ1-3): DVKVTQSSRYLVKRTGEKVFLECVQDMDHENMFWYRQDPGLGLRLIYFSYDVKMKEKGDIPEGYSVSREKKERFSLILESASTNQTSMYLCASRKTGGSGNTIYFGEGSWLTVV.

V is TRBV6-1 and J is TRBJ1-3; D is ambiguous. Trimming stripped 8 bases from V and 0 bases from J, with 11 bases between. The germline gives CDR1 MNHNS, CDR2 SASEGT. The CDR3 contains 14 residues. The DNA for the CDR3 is TGTGCCAGCGGTTGGGCACCCTCTGGAAACACCATATATTTT. Protein: CASGWAPSGNTIYF.

The chain links TRBV28 to TRBJ2-1; the D gene could be TRBD1 or TRBD2 (6 bases each). This CDR3 comprises 16 residues. V was trimmed by 3 bases and J by 0 bases, leaving 12 bases between them. Germline V gene lookup returns CDR1 MDHEN and CDR2 SYDVKM. The CDR3: CASSLGGHSSYNEQFF. The CDR3 DNA reads as TGTGCCAGCAGTTTGGGGGGACACAGCTCCTACAATGAGCAGTTCTTC.

The chain has TRBV5-4 and TRBJ1-4, with D perhaps TRBD1 (6 bases). Trimming removed 4 bases from V and 6 bases from J, with 22 bases in between. This CDR3 contains 17 residues. Looked up from germline, CDR1 is SGHNT and CDR2 is YYREEE (reference sequence). CDR3 in DNA: TGTGCCAGCAGCCCGGGGGGTACAGGGCTCCTGGATGAAAAACTGTTTTTT. It specifies CASSPGGTGLLDEKLFF. Complete variable domain (other parts from reference TRBV5-4 and TRBJ1-4): ETGVTQSPTHLIKTRGQQVTLRCSSQSGHNTVSWYQQALGQGPQFIFQYYREEENGRGNFPPRFSGLQFPNYSSELNVNALELDDSALYLCASSPGGTGLLDEKLFFGSGTQLSVL.

With regard to this clone: The same CDR3 is also encoded by other DNA sequences in this sample. The rearrangement joins TRBV5-1 to TRBJ2-1; 9 positions agree with TRBD2. The CDR3 is 15 amino acids. V gave up 0 bases and J gave up 4 bases; unmatched junction bases: 2. The germline CDR1 and CDR2 sequences are SGHRS and YFSETQ. The CDR3: CASSLDSGSYNEQFF. CDR3 nucleotide sequence: TGCGCCAGCAGCTTGGATAGCGGGAGTTACAATGAGCAGTTCTTC.

This chain connects TRBV27 to TRBJ2-7; possible D gene TRBD1, 6 bases. Germline values: CDR1 MNHEY, CDR2 SMNVEV (reference sequence). The V gene lost 6 bases and the J gene lost 1 base, with 13 bases spanning the gap. There are 14 residues in the CDR3. CDR3 DNA sequence: TGTGCCAGCAGCCAAGGACAGCTGTCCTACGAGCAGTACTTC. This translates into CASSQGQLSYEQYF.

The gene calls are TRBV7-9 and TRBJ1-4, with TRBD1 matching 7 bases. V lost 5 bases and J lost 5; bases outside the gene matches: 8. The CDR3 consists of 15 residues. CDR1 is SEHNR, CDR2 FQNEAQ, per germline (reference sequence). The CDR3 loop reads CASSERQGDNEKLFF. The CDR3 nucleotides read TGTGCCAGCAGCGAAAGACAGGGCGACAATGAAAAACTGTTTTTT.

J is TRBJ1-4 and V is TRBV5-6; tentatively, D is TRBD1 (5 bases). CDR3 length equals 15 residues. The V gene's germline CDR1 is SGHDT and CDR2 YYEEEE. Trimming cost V 0 bases and J 3 bases, with 9 bases left between them. CDR3 sequence: CASSLVGTANEKLFF. DNA for the CDR3: TGTGCCAGCAGCTTGGTTGGGACGGCTAATGAAAAACTGTTTTTT.

The chain joins TRBV19 to TRBJ2-7; TRBD1 matches 9 bases. Germline V gene data show CDR1 as LNHDA and CDR2 as SQIVND (reference sequence). V trimming: 5 bases; J trimming: 7 bases; junction bases outside the gene matches: 6. The CDR3 loop spans 13 amino acids. The CDR3 reads CASSLDRGREQYF. CDR3 bases: TGTGCCAGTAGTCTGGACAGGGGAAGGGAGCAGTACTTC.

The chain combines TRBV28 with TRBJ2-1, with no clear D. The CDR3 spans 17 residues. Trimming removed 2 bases from V and 5 bases from J, with 19 bases in between. Germline V gives CDR1 MDHEN, CDR2 SYDVKM. The CDR3 is CASSLESSVGEDNEQFF. CDR3 DNA: TGTGCCAGCAGTTTAGAAAGTTCAGTGGGCGAAGACAATGAGCAGTTCTTC.